This T cell receptor beta chain was recorded in a study of graft-versus-host responses after intestinal transplantation. Whole-study context: Recipients were all induced with anti-thymocyte globulin, then given tacrolimus and steroids for approximately 3 years. Study-wide findings and caveats: Patients with graft-donor T cell macrochimerism had high graft-versus-host to host-versus-graft clonal ratios in allografts. Early post-transplant HvG declines showed an association with peak circulating GvH clone levels.

For this clone: Its target is unknown.

V lost 5 bases and J lost 6, with 9 bases in between. The V gene's germline CDR1 is MNHEY and CDR2 SMNVEV (reference sequence). CDR3 length equals 12 residues. Data came from immunoSEQ multiplex PCR; TCRdb stores just in-frame clones and leaves some out. The sample lists around 97,000 clones; 91% were seen once. The input for sequencing was unstimulated CD4+ T cells sorted from spleen or lymph node cells, taken before transplant. V is TRBV27 and J is TRBJ2-3; no firm D call. This TCR came from a human donor who was the organ donor for an intestinal transplant. Written as DNA, the CDR3 is TGTGCCAGCAGTACTACGTTCGATACGCAGTATTTT. It codes for CASSTTFDTQYF.